Listed below are T cell receptor beta chains from one sample, sequenced in a study of CD8 T cells in ankylosing spondylitis. MiXCR, run by TCRdb on the 5' RACE reads, gives a single entry per CDR3 protein. The sample has 200,000 or so distinct CDR3 sequences; under 30% are singletons. Sequenced material: blood, either unsorted or a sorted T cell fraction (not recorded which). The receptors here all came from a male donor with ankylosing spondylitis or in good health (not recorded which). The CDR3 runs from the conserved cysteine through the conserved F or W. Each record gives: V gene, CDR3 length, clone size, D gene, J gene, CDR3 protein, CDR3 DNA. A D gene is named only where the DNA matches it firmly. Rows give clone size only sometimes, using once, few, many, or a class for an expanded clone.

v_gene: TRBV29-1
len: 15
abundance: NA
d_gene: TRBD2
j_gene: TRBJ2-5
CDR3aa: CSAAGGTDPQETQYF
CDR3nt: TGCAGCGCTGCGGGGGGGACAGATCCCCAAGAGACCCAGTACTTC

v_gene: TRBV7-6
len: 19
abundance: many
d_gene: TRBD1
j_gene: TRBJ2-7
CDR3aa: CASSLLPNLGQGATYEQYF
CDR3nt: TGTGCCAGCAGCTTACTTCCTAATTTGGGACAGGGAGCTACATACGAGCAGTACTTC

v_gene: TRBV6-1
len: 13
abundance: NA
d_gene: NA
j_gene: TRBJ1-5
CDR3aa: CASRPYSNQPQHF
CDR3nt: TGTGCCAGCAGGCCCTATAGCAATCAGCCCCAGCATTTT

v_gene: TRBV5-1
len: 14
abundance: few
d_gene: NA
j_gene: TRBJ1-1
CDR3aa: CASSMGTLNTEAFF
CDR3nt: TGCGCCAGCAGCATGGGGACACTGAACACTGAAGCTTTCTTT

v_gene: TRBV7-2
len: 15
abundance: NA
d_gene: NA
j_gene: TRBJ1-5
CDR3aa: CASSLGGISNQPQHF
CDR3nt: TGTGCCAGCAGCTTAGGAGGGATCAGCAATCAGCCCCAGCATTTT

v_gene: TRBV20-1
len: 14
abundance: many
d_gene: NA
j_gene: TRBJ1-1
CDR3aa: CSAQPGDRSTEAFF
CDR3nt: TGCAGTGCTCAACCAGGGGATAGATCAACTGAAGCTTTCTTT

v_gene: TRBV10-1
len: 14
abundance: NA
d_gene: NA
j_gene: TRBJ2-3
CDR3aa: CASSESKSTDTQYF
CDR3nt: TGCGCCAGCAGTGAGTCGAAGAGCACAGATACGCAGTATTTT

v_gene: TRBV6-1
len: 13
abundance: once
d_gene: TRBD1
j_gene: TRBJ2-5
CDR3aa: CASRTGWKETQYF
CDR3nt: TGTGCCAGCCGGACAGGGTGGAAAGAGACCCAGTACTTC

v_gene: TRBV11-2
len: 19
abundance: many
d_gene: TRBD1
j_gene: TRBJ2-5
CDR3aa: CASSQEQGTVLRYQETQYF
CDR3nt: TGTGCCAGCAGTCAAGAACAGGGGACCGTACTCCGGTACCAAGAGACCCAGTACTTC

v_gene: TRBV6-1
len: 18
abundance: NA
d_gene: TRBD2
j_gene: TRBJ2-6
CDR3aa: CASTLAGFSRSGANVLTF
CDR3nt: TGTGCCAGCACCTTAGCGGGGTTTTCTCGATCTGGGGCCAACGTCCTGACTTTC

v_gene: TRBV4-2
len: 15
abundance: many
d_gene: TRBD2
j_gene: TRBJ2-7
CDR3aa: CASSRRLAGSYEQYF
CDR3nt: TGTGCCAGCAGCCGCCGACTAGCGGGTTCCTACGAGCAGTACTTC

v_gene: TRBV6-1
len: 15
abundance: NA
d_gene: NA
j_gene: TRBJ1-6
CDR3aa: CASRPQGSYNSPLHF
CDR3nt: TGTGCCAGCAGGCCACAGGGTTCCTATAATTCACCCCTCCACTTT

v_gene: TRBV29-1
len: 13
abundance: many
d_gene: NA
j_gene: TRBJ2-2
CDR3aa: CSVDSQNTGELFF
CDR3nt: TGCAGCGTTGATTCGCAGAACACCGGGGAGCTGTTTTTT

v_gene: TRBV5-8
len: 16
abundance: NA
d_gene: TRBD1
j_gene: TRBJ2-5
CDR3aa: CASSLLPGQGQETQYF
CDR3nt: TGTGCCAGCAGCCTACTACCGGGACAGGGTCAAGAGACCCAGTACTTC

v_gene: TRBV25-1
len: 14
abundance: many
d_gene: NA
j_gene: TRBJ2-5
CDR3aa: CASSEASVSETQYF
CDR3nt: TGTGCCAGCAGTGAGGCTAGCGTATCAGAGACCCAGTACTTC

v_gene: TRBV7-2
len: 12
abundance: NA
d_gene: NA
j_gene: TRBJ2-7
CDR3aa: CASSQDSVEQYF
CDR3nt: TGTGCCAGCAGTCAAGATTCTGTCGAGCAGTACTTC

v_gene: TRBV7-2
len: 15
abundance: few
d_gene: NA
j_gene: TRBJ2-1
CDR3aa: CASNKEGSSYNEQFF
CDR3nt: TGTGCCAGCAACAAGGAGGGAAGCTCCTACAATGAGCAGTTCTTC

v_gene: TRBV20-1
len: 16
abundance: NA
d_gene: NA
j_gene: TRBJ2-1
CDR3aa: CSAGPLSGRSYNEQFF
CDR3nt: TGCAGTGCTGGCCCGCTCAGCGGGCGCTCCTACAATGAGCAGTTCTTC

v_gene: TRBV20-1
len: 19
abundance: many
d_gene: TRBD2
j_gene: TRBJ2-1
CDR3aa: CSARLLGTSDPAMYNEQFF
CDR3nt: TGCAGTGCTAGACTTTTAGGGACTAGCGACCCAGCTATGTACAATGAGCAGTTCTTC

v_gene: TRBV28
len: 16
abundance: many
d_gene: TRBD2
j_gene: TRBJ2-7
CDR3aa: CASSYPGLAGTYEQYF
CDR3nt: TGTGCCAGCAGTTACCCTGGACTAGCGGGGACCTACGAGCAGTACTTC

v_gene: TRBV10-3
len: 13
abundance: many
d_gene: NA
j_gene: TRBJ2-7
CDR3aa: CAIRDPSSYEQYF
CDR3nt: TGTGCCATCAGGGACCCGAGCTCCTACGAGCAGTACTTC

v_gene: TRBV5-1
len: 16
abundance: few
d_gene: TRBD1
j_gene: TRBJ1-2
CDR3aa: CASSWDSRAGVTGYTF
CDR3nt: TGCGCCAGCAGCTGGGACAGCCGTGCAGGGGTGACTGGCTACACCTTC

v_gene: TRBV20-1
len: 16
abundance: NA
d_gene: TRBD2
j_gene: TRBJ2-1
CDR3aa: CSARLAGGPRGNEQFF
CDR3nt: TGCAGTGCAAGACTAGCGGGAGGCCCGCGGGGCAATGAGCAGTTCTTC

v_gene: TRBV20-1
len: 17
abundance: few
d_gene: NA
j_gene: TRBJ2-1
CDR3aa: CSARRGRAGPINNEQFF
CDR3nt: TGCAGTGCTAGAAGGGGGAGAGCAGGACCTATAAACAATGAGCAGTTCTTC

v_gene: TRBV12-3/TRBV12-4
len: 12
abundance: many
d_gene: NA
j_gene: TRBJ2-7
CDR3aa: CASSLGPGEQYF
CDR3nt: TGTGCCAGCAGTTTAGGTCCGGGGGAGCAGTACTTC

v_gene: TRBV28
len: 15
abundance: few
d_gene: TRBD1
j_gene: TRBJ2-5
CDR3aa: CASSLLTGARETQYF
CDR3nt: TGTGCCAGCAGTCTTTTGACAGGGGCAAGAGAGACCCAGTACTTC

v_gene: TRBV4-2
len: 14
abundance: medium-sized
d_gene: TRBD2
j_gene: TRBJ2-7
CDR3aa: CASSKSGSTYEQYF
CDR3nt: TGTGCCAGCAGCAAAAGCGGGAGTACCTACGAGCAGTACTTC

v_gene: TRBV4-1
len: 14
abundance: many
d_gene: NA
j_gene: TRBJ2-3
CDR3aa: CASSQVPDRDTQYF
CDR3nt: TGCGCCAGCAGCCAAGTCCCGGACAGAGATACGCAGTATTTT

v_gene: TRBV29-1
len: 13
abundance: NA
d_gene: TRBD2
j_gene: TRBJ2-2
CDR3aa: CSVRRGTTGELFF
CDR3nt: TGCAGCGTTAGGCGGGGGACGACGGGGGAGCTGTTTTTT

v_gene: TRBV20-1
len: 13
abundance: many
d_gene: NA
j_gene: TRBJ2-5
CDR3aa: CSATRAGKETQYF
CDR3nt: TGCAGTGCTACCCGGGCGGGGAAAGAGACCCAGTACTTC

v_gene: TRBV7-3
len: 13
abundance: few
d_gene: TRBD2
j_gene: TRBJ2-7
CDR3aa: CASSLGTSFEQYF
CDR3nt: TGTGCCAGCAGCTTAGGGACTAGCTTCGAGCAGTACTTC

v_gene: TRBV5-1
len: 15
abundance: many
d_gene: TRBD1
j_gene: TRBJ1-2
CDR3aa: CASSWTYETGGGYTF
CDR3nt: TGCGCCAGCAGCTGGACGTACGAGACAGGGGGTGGCTACACCTTC

v_gene: TRBV29-1
len: 13
abundance: many
d_gene: TRBD1
j_gene: TRBJ2-1
CDR3aa: CSGRQGAHNEQFF
CDR3nt: TGCAGCGGCCGACAGGGGGCTCACAATGAGCAGTTCTTC

v_gene: TRBV5-1
len: 14
abundance: many
d_gene: NA
j_gene: TRBJ1-5
CDR3aa: CASSDGTLNQPQHF
CDR3nt: TGCGCCAGCAGCGACGGGACGTTAAATCAGCCCCAGCATTTT

v_gene: TRBV30
len: 14
abundance: NA
d_gene: TRBD2
j_gene: TRBJ2-7
CDR3aa: CAWSRTLADYEQYF
CDR3nt: TGTGCCTGGAGTCGGACACTAGCGGATTACGAGCAGTACTTC

v_gene: TRBV5-1
len: 14
abundance: NA
d_gene: TRBD1
j_gene: TRBJ1-6
CDR3aa: CASSLAGQGSPLHF
CDR3nt: TGCGCCAGCAGCTTGGCGGGACAGGGATCACCCCTCCACTTT

v_gene: TRBV7-9
len: 16
abundance: many
d_gene: NA
j_gene: TRBJ1-1
CDR3aa: CASSLGAGSIDTEAFF
CDR3nt: TGTGCCAGCAGCTTAGGTGCGGGTTCGATTGACACTGAAGCTTTCTTT

v_gene: TRBV20-1
len: 14
abundance: NA
d_gene: TRBD2
j_gene: TRBJ2-3
CDR3aa: CSEASGVSTDTQYF
CDR3nt: TGCAGTGAGGCTAGCGGGGTTAGCACAGATACGCAGTATTTT

v_gene: TRBV5-1
len: 14
abundance: NA
d_gene: NA
j_gene: TRBJ2-1
CDR3aa: CASSLVGAANEQFF
CDR3nt: TGCGCCAGCAGCTTGGTTGGGGCAGCCAATGAGCAGTTCTTC

v_gene: TRBV13
len: 14
abundance: NA
d_gene: NA
j_gene: TRBJ2-7
CDR3aa: CASSRAESSYEQYF
CDR3nt: TGTGCCAGCAGCCGGGCAGAGAGCTCCTACGAGCAGTACTTC

v_gene: TRBV6-1
len: 19
abundance: many
d_gene: TRBD2
j_gene: TRBJ2-2
CDR3aa: CASRPGGLAGERYTGELFF
CDR3nt: TGTGCCAGCAGACCCGGCGGGCTAGCGGGAGAGAGGTATACCGGGGAGCTGTTTTTT

v_gene: TRBV20-1
len: 14
abundance: NA
d_gene: NA
j_gene: TRBJ2-2
CDR3aa: CSARQRGRAGELFF
CDR3nt: TGCAGTGCCCGGCAAAGGGGTCGTGCCGGGGAGCTGTTTTTT

v_gene: TRBV6-1
len: 14
abundance: many
d_gene: NA
j_gene: TRBJ2-5
CDR3aa: CASNPTMGGETQYF
CDR3nt: TGTGCCAGCAACCCAACAATGGGTGGGGAGACCCAGTACTTC

v_gene: TRBV14
len: 16
abundance: many
d_gene: NA
j_gene: TRBJ2-2
CDR3aa: CASSQVRGVRTGELFF
CDR3nt: TGTGCCAGCAGCCAAGTGCGGGGAGTGAGAACCGGGGAGCTGTTTTTT

v_gene: TRBV29-1
len: 15
abundance: NA
d_gene: NA
j_gene: TRBJ2-4
CDR3aa: CSVEVAVKAKNIQYF
CDR3nt: TGCAGCGTTGAGGTCGCAGTCAAAGCCAAAAACATTCAGTACTTC

v_gene: TRBV12-5
len: 13
abundance: many
d_gene: TRBD2
j_gene: TRBJ2-5
CDR3aa: CASGSSGSETQYF
CDR3nt: TGTGCTAGTGGTTCTAGCGGGAGTGAGACCCAGTACTTC

v_gene: TRBV20-1
len: 14
abundance: many
d_gene: NA
j_gene: TRBJ1-2
CDR3aa: CSARAGGRNYGYTF
CDR3nt: TGCAGTGCTAGAGCTGGCGGCAGGAACTATGGCTACACCTTC